The 12 T cell receptor beta chains in this list originate from one sample, sequenced in a study of blood T cell repertoires in COVID-19. The data were produced by immunoSEQ multiplex PCR, yet TCRdb's version contains in-frame clones alone and is incomplete. The top ten hold around 4.7% of the sample, which has roughly 260,000 clones, 80% to 90% seen once. The sample consisted of peripheral blood. These TCRs come from a woman in her 70s with acute or convalescent COVID-19.

The chain couples TRBV7-6 to TRBJ1-5; D ambiguous. Trimming removed 2 bases at V and 6 bases at J, with 8 bases between. This CDR3 contains 13 residues. CDR1 and CDR2 (germline): SGHVS, FNYEAQ. The CDR3 spells CASSLTEGQPQHF. In nucleotides, the CDR3 is TGTGCCAGCAGCTTAACTGAGGGTCAGCCCCAGCATTTT.

This clone was counted only a few times. The chain combines TRBV7-6 with TRBJ1-2; 7 nucleotides match TRBD1. Germline V gives CDR1 SGHVS, CDR2 FNYEAQ. The CDR3 sequence is 15 residues long. The V and J ends lost 1 base and 4 bases, in that order; junction bases with no gene match: 6. This chain's CDR3 is CASSLGQGRGYGYTF. CDR3 bases: TGTGCCAGCAGCTTAGGACAGGGAAGAGGCTATGGCTACACCTTC.

In its sample, this clone was seen once. The gene calls are TRBV2 and TRBJ2-1; a weak D match, TRBD1 (6 bases). The V gene's germline CDR1 is SNHLY and CDR2 FYNNEI. The CDR3 length is 14 residues. Trimming removed 5 bases at V and 7 bases at J, with 15 bases between. The DNA of the CDR3 is TGTGCCAGCAGTTCCTACACAGGGTTGAATGAGCAGTTCTTC. Amino acid sequence: CASSSYTGLNEQFF.

The rearrangement links TRBV27 to TRBJ1-4; TRBD1 matches 7 bases. From germline, CDR1 is MNHEY and CDR2 SMNVEV (reference sequence). This CDR3 is built from 13 residues. Trimming took 4 bases from V and 8 from J; bases not matched to a gene: 4. The CDR3 is CASSSFRGEKLFF. DNA for the CDR3: TGTGCCAGCAGTTCCTTCAGGGGGGAAAAACTGTTTTTT.

In the case of this clone: The CDR3 ends on some other residue instead of the conserved phenylalanine or tryptophan, so this is likely a read error. No DNA is shown, since the ends of the CDR3 on it are uncertain; the CDR3 is the one TCRdb lists. The rearrangement uses TRBV13 and TRBJ2-7; TRBD1 reflects the table's D call only, with no check against the DNA. A total of 11 residues make up the CDR3, ends included. Germline-derived CDR1 and CDR2 are PRHDT and FYEKMQ (reference sequence). The CDR3 loop is CASSSNGAQHL.

J is TRBJ1-2 and V is TRBV12-5, with 7 positions matching TRBD1. This CDR3 comprises 15 residues. CDR1 LGHNT and CDR2 FRNRAP come from the germline V gene. V lost 2 bases, J lost 5 bases, and 8 bases stayed unmatched. The CDR3 DNA sequence: TGTGCTAGTGGTTTGTCGACAGGGCTGTCGTATGGCTACACCTTC. Translation gives CASGLSTGLSYGYTF.

J is TRBJ1-3 and V is TRBV6-5, with D possibly matching TRBD1 (5 bases). This CDR3 is built from 15 residues. CDR1 MNHEY and CDR2 SVGAGI come from the germline V gene. V was trimmed by 4 bases and J by 0 bases, leaving 10 bases between them. The CDR3, as DNA: TGTGCCAGCAGTTCGACAGCTTTCTCTGGAAACACCATATATTTT. It yields the protein CASSSTAFSGNTIYF.

V is TRBV7-9 and J is TRBJ2-1; D perhaps matches TRBD2 (6 bases). The V gene lost 6 bases and the J gene lost 8 bases, with 8 bases spanning the gap. This CDR3 contains 11 residues. From germline, CDR1 is SEHNR and CDR2 FQNEAQ (reference sequence). CDR3 DNA sequence: TGTGCCAGCAGATGGGGGGATGAGCAGTTCTTC. Translation: CASRWGDEQFF. The variable domain in full, with the rest retrieved from reference TRBV7-9 and TRBJ2-1, is DTGVSQNPRHKITKRGQNVTFRCDPISEHNRLYWYRQTLGQGPEFLTYFQNEAQLEKSRLLSDRFSAERPKGSFSTLEIQRTEQGDSAMYLCASRWGDEQFFGPGTRLTVL.

CDR3 sequence reads: CASSLLAGESTLFF. In DNA form, the CDR3 reads TGTGCCAGCAGCTTGCTAGCGGGGGAGTCCACCCTGTTTTTT. The chain links TRBV5-4 to TRBJ2-2; 10 nucleotides line up with TRBD2. The V gene's germline CDR1 is SGHNT and CDR2 YYREEE (reference sequence). The junction had 8 bases not matched to a gene; V was cut back by 1 base and J by 14 bases. The CDR3 is 14 residues long.

The chain carries TRBV7-2 and TRBJ2-1; TRBD1 might be the D (5 bases). V was cut by 5 bases and J by 0 bases, with 14 bases left in between. The CDR3 runs 16 residues. CDR1 and CDR2 from the germline V gene are SGHTA and FQGNSA. Written as DNA, the CDR3 is TGTGCCAGCAGCCCAAACACAGGTACCTCCTACAATGAGCAGTTCTTC. Protein: CASSPNTGTSYNEQFF.

This clone was seen a single time. The chain's CDR3 is CASSPPREQIKNIQYF. CDR3 nucleotides: TGTGCCAGCAGTCCCCCCCGTGAGCAAATTAAAAACATTCAGTACTTC. The chain combines TRBV6-6 with TRBJ2-4; D remains ambiguous. The CDR3 has 16 residues. The V gene lost 5 bases and the J gene lost 4 bases, with 18 bases spanning the gap. Germline loops: CDR1 MNHNY, CDR2 SVGAGI (reference sequence).

This clone was picked up one time. The V and J genes are TRBV7-2 and TRBJ1-1, with D possibly TRBD1 on 5 matching bases. The CDR3 is 14 amino acids. CDR1 is SGHTA and CDR2 is FQGNSA in the germline V gene. V was cut by 3 bases and J by 4 bases, with 12 bases left in between. CDR3 in amino acids: CASSLVGVSTEAFF. In nucleotides, the CDR3 is TGTGCCAGCAGCTTGGTAGGGGTGAGCACTGAAGCTTTCTTT.